This TCR beta chain originates from a study of radiation and T cells in renal cell carcinoma. Study as a whole: Nephrectomy followed 15 Gy stereotactic body radiation by 4 weeks.

Measured with immunoSEQ multiplex PCR; TCRdb has only the in-frame clones, and not every one. This sample has roughly 100,000 clones, with about 86% found just once. A remark on this clone: What it binds is not known.

Noted time point: baseline pretreatment blood. Specified treatment: 15 Gy SBRT to primary tumor, nephrectomy 4 weeks later. Serial blood draws occurred at baseline and 2 and 4 weeks post-SBRT. The patient's renal cell carcinoma had clear cell pathology. General study points: In blood, top tumor clones expanded by 2 weeks, shrinking by 4.

Germline loops: CDR1 GTSNPN, CDR2 SVGIG (reference sequence). V was clipped by 5 bases and J by 0 bases, with 5 bases between them. CDR3 size: 13 residues. The rearrangement links TRBV30 to TRBJ2-6; D ambiguous. The source was blood, collected from a patient whose treatment included radiotherapy and nephrectomy. The source is a man aged 50-59 years with renal cell carcinoma. CDR3 coding DNA: TGTGCCTGGGGGATCTCTGGGGCCAACGTCCTGACTTTC. This translates into CAWGISGANVLTF.